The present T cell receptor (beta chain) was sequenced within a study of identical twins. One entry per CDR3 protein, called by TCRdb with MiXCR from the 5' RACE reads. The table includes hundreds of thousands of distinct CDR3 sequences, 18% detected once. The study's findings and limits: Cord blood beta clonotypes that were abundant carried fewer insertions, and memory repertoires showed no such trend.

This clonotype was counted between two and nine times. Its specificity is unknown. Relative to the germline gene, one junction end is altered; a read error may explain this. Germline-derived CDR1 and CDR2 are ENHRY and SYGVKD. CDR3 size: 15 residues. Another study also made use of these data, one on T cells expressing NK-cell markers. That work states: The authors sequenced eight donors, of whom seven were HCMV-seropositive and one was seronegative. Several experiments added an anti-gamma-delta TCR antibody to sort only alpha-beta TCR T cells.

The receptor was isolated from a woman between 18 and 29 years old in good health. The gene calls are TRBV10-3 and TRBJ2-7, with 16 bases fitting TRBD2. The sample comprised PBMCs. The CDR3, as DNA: TGTGCCATCAGTGATTCCGGGACTAGCGGGAGGGCGATGGGATTC. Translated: CAISDSGTSGRAMGF.